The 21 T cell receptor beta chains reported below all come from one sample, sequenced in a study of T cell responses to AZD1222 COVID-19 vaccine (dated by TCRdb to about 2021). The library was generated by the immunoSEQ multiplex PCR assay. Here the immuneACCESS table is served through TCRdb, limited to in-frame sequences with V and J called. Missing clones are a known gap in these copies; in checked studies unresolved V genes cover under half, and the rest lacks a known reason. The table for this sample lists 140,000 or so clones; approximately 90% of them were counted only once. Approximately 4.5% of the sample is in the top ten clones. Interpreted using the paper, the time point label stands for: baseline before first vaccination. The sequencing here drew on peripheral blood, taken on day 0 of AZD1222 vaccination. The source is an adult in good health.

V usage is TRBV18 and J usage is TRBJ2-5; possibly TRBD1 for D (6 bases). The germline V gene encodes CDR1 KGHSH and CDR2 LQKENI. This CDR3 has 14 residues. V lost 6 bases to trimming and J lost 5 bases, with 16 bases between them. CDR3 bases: TGTGCCAGCTCGCCGTCCAGGGGTCCTGAGACCCAGTACTTC. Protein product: CASSPSRGPETQYF.

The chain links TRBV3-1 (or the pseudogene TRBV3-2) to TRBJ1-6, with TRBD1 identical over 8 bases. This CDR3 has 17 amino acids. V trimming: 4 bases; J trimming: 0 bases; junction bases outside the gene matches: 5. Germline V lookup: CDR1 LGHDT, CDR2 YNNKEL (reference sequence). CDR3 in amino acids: CASSLRTGSSYNSPLHF. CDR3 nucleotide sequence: TGTGCCAGCAGCCTTCGGACAGGGAGCTCCTATAATTCACCCCTCCACTTT.

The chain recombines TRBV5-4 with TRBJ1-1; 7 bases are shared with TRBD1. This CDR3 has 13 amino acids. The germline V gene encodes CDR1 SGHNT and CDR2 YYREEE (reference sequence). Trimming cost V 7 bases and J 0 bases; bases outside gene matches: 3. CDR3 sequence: CASGTDLNTEAFF. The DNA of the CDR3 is TGTGCCAGCGGGACAGACCTGAACACTGAAGCTTTCTTT.

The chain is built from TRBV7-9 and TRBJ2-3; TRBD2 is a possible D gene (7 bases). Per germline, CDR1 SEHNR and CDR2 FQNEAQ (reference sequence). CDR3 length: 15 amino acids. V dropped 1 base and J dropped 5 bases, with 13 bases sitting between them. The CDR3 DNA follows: TGTGCCAGCAGCTTAGTGCCCGGGGGGCGAGATACGCAGTATTTT. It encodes CASSLVPGGRDTQYF.

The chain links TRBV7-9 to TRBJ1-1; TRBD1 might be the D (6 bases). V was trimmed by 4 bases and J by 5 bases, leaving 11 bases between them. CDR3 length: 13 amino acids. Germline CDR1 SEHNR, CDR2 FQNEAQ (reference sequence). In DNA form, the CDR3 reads TGTGCCAGCAGCTCACAGGGTTGGACTGAAGCTTTCTTT. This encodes CASSSQGWTEAFF.

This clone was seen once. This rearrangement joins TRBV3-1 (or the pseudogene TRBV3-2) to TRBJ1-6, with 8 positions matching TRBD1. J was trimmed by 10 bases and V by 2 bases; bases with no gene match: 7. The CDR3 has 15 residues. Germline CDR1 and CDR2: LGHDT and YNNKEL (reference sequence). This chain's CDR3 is CASSQLDRGGSPLHF. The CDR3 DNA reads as TGTGCCAGCAGCCAACTCGACAGGGGAGGGTCACCCCTCCACTTT.

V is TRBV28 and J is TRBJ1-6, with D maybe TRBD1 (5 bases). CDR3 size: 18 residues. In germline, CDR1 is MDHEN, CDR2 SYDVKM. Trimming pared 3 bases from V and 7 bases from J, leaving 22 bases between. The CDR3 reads CASSFYRGLGQLNSPLHF. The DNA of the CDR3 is TGTGCCAGCAGTTTCTATAGAGGATTGGGGCAGCTAAATTCACCCCTCCACTTT.

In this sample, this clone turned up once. CDR3 nucleotides: TGTGCCAGCACGAGGGGGTTTAGCACAGATACGCAGTATTTT. Amino acid sequence: CASTRGFSTDTQYF. The rearrangement links TRBV2 to TRBJ2-3; possible D gene TRBD1, 6 bases. V lost 7 bases to trimming and J lost 0 bases, with 11 bases between them. The germline V gene encodes CDR1 SNHLY and CDR2 FYNNEI. This CDR3 spans 14 amino acids.

CDR3 coding DNA: TGTGCCAGTACTGTTCTACGGGGGGTTCAGCCCCAGCATTTT. Translated, it gives CASTVLRGVQPQHF. The V and J genes are TRBV19 and TRBJ1-5, with D perhaps TRBD1 (5 bases). V gave up 7 bases and J gave up 6 bases, with 16 bases separating them. Germline assignment: CDR1 LNHDA and CDR2 SQIVND (reference sequence). The CDR3 consists of 14 residues. Full variable domain (rest looked up from reference TRBV19 and TRBJ1-5): DGGITQSPKYLFRKEGQNVTLSCEQNLNHDAMYWYRQDPGQGLRLIYYSQIVNDFQKGDIAEGYSVSREKKESFPLTVTSAQKNPTAFYLCASTVLRGVQPQHFGDGTRLSIL.

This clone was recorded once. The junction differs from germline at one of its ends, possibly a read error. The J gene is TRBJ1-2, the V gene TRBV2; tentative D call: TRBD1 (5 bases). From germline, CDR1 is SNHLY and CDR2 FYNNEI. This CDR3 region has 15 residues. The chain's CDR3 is CASTAGAGRNSGYTF. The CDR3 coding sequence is TGTGCCAGCACCGCCGGGGCAGGGAGGAACTCTGGCTACACCTTC.

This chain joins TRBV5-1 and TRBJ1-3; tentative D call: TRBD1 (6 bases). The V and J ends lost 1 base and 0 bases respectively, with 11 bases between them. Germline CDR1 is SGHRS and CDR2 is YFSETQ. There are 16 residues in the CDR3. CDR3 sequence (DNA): TGCGCCAGCAGCTTGTCGGACAGACCCTCTGGAAACACCATATATTTT. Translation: CASSLSDRPSGNTIYF.

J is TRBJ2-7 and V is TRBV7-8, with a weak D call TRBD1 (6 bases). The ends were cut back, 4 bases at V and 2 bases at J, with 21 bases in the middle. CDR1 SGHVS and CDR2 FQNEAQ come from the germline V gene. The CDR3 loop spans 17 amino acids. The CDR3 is CASSSIRRQERPYEQYF. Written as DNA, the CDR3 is TGTGCCAGCAGCTCCATAAGACGACAGGAGCGACCCTACGAGCAGTACTTC.

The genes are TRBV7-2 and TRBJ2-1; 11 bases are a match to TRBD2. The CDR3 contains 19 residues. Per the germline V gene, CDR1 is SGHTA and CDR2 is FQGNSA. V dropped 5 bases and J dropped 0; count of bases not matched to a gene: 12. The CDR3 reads CASSLSASGGLSSYNEQFF. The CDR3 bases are TGTGCCAGCAGCCTTAGCGCTAGCGGGGGGCTGAGCTCCTACAATGAGCAGTTCTTC.

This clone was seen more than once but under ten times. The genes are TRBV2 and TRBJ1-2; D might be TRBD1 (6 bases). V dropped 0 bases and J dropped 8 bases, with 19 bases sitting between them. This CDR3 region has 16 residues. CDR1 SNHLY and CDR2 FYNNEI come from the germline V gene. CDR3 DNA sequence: TGTGCCAGCAGTGAAGCGCTTCAGGGGCCCACTCCCGGCTACACCTTC. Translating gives CASSEALQGPTPGYTF. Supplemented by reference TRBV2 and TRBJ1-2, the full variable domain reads EPEVTQTPSHQVTQMGQEVILRCVPISNHLYFYWYRQILGQKVEFLVSFYNNEISEKSEIFDDQFSVERPDGSNFTLKIRSTKLEDSAMYFCASSEALQGPTPGYTFGSGTRLTVV.

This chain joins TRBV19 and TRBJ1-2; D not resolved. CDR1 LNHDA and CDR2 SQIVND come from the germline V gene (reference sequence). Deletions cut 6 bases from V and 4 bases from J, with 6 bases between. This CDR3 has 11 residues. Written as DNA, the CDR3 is TGTGCCAGTAGGACACTCTATGGCTACACCTTC. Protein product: CASRTLYGYTF. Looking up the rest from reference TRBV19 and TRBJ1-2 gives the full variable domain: DGGITQSPKYLFRKEGQNVTLSCEQNLNHDAMYWYRQDPGQGLRLIYYSQIVNDFQKGDIAEGYSVSREKKESFPLTVTSAQKNPTAFYLCASRTLYGYTFGSGTRLTVV.

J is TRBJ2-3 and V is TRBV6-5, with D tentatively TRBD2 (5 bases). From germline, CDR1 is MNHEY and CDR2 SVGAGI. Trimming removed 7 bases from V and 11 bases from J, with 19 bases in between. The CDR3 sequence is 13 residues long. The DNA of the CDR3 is TGTGCCAGCACCAACCCTAAGCGGATAAAGCAGTATTTT. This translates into CASTNPKRIKQYF.

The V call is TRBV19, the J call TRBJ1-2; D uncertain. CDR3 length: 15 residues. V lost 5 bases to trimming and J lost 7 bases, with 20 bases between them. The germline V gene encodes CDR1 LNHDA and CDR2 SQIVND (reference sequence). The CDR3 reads CASSLSRGQIVGYTF. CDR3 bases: TGTGCCAGTAGTCTGAGCCGTGGTCAAATCGTTGGCTACACCTTC.

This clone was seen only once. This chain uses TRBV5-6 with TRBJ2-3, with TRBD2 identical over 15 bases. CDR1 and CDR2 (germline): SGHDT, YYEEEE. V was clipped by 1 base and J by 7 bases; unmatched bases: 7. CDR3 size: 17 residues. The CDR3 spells CASSLRTGTSGGNTQYF. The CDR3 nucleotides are TGTGCCAGCAGCTTGCGGACCGGGACTAGCGGGGGGAATACGCAGTATTTT.

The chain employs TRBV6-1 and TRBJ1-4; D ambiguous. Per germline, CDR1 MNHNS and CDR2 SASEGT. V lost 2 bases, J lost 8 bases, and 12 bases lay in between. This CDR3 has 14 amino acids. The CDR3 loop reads CASSEPIGGEKLFF. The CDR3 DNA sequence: TGTGCCAGCAGTGAACCAATTGGAGGGGAAAAACTGTTTTTT.

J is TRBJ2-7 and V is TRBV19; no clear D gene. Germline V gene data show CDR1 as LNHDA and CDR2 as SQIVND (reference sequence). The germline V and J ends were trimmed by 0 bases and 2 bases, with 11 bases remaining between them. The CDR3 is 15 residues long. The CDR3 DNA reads TGTGCCAGTAGTATAGATCTCTCCGTTACCTACGAGCAGTACTTC. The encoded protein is CASSIDLSVTYEQYF.

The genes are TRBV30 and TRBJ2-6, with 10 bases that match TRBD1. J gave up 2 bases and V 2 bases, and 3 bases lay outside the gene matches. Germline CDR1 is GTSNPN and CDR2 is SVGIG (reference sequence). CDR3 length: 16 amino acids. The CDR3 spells CAWSWTGGTGANVLTF. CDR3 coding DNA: TGTGCCTGGAGTTGGACAGGGGGTACTGGGGCCAACGTCCTGACTTTC.